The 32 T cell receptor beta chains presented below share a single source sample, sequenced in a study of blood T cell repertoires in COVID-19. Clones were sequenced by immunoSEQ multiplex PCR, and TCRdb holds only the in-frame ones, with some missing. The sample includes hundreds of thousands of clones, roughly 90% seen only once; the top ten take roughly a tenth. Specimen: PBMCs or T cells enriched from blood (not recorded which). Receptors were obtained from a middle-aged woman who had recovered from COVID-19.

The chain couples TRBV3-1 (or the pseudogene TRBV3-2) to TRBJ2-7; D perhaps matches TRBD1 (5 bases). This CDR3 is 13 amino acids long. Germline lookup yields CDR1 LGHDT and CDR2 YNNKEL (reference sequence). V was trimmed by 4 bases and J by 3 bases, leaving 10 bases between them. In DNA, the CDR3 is TGTGCCAGCAGCCTCCCTAGGGGCTACGAGCAGTACTTC. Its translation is CASSLPRGYEQYF.

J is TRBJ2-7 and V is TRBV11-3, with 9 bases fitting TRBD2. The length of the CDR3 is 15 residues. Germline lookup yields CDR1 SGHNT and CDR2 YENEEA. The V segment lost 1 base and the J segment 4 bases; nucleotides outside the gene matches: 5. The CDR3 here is CASSLGASGIYEQYF. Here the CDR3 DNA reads TGTGCCAGCAGCTTAGGGGCTAGCGGGATATACGAGCAGTACTTC.

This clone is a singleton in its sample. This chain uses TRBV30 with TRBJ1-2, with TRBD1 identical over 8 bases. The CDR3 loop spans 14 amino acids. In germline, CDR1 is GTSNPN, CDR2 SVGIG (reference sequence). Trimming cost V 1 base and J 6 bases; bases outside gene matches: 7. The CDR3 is CAWSGTQGEDGYTF. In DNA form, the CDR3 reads TGTGCCTGGAGTGGAACACAGGGGGAGGATGGCTACACCTTC.

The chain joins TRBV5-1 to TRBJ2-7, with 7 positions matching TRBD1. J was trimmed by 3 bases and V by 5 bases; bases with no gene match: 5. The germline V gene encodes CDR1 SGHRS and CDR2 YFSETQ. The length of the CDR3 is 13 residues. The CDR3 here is CASSRDSRYEQYF. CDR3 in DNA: TGCGCCAGCAGTAGGGACAGTCGCTACGAGCAGTACTTC. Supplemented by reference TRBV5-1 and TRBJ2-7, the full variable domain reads KAGVTQTPRYLIKTRGQQVTLSCSPISGHRSVSWYQQTPGQGLQFLFEYFSETQRNKGNFPGRFSGRQFSNSRSEMNVSTLELGDSALYLCASSRDSRYEQYFGPGTRLTVT.

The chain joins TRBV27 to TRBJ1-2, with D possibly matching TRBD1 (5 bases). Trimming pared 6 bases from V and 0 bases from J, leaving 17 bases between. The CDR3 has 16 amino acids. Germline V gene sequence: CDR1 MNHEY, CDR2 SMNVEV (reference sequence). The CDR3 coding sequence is TGTGCCAGCAGATTCTCGGGGGTACTAGCTAACTATGGCTACACCTTC. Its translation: CASRFSGVLANYGYTF.

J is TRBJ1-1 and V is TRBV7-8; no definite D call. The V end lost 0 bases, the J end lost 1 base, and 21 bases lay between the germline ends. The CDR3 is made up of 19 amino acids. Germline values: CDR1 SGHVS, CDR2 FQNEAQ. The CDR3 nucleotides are TGTGCCAGCAGCTTAGCGAACACCCGGTCCAATAGAGGGAACACTGAAGCTTTCTTT. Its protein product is CASSLANTRSNRGNTEAFF.

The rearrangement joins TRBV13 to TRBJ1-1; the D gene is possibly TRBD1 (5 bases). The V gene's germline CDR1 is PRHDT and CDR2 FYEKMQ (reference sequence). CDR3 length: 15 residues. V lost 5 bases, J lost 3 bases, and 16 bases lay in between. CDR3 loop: CASSGRQIVDTEAFF. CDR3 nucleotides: TGTGCCAGCAGCGGCAGACAGATAGTGGACACTGAAGCTTTCTTT.

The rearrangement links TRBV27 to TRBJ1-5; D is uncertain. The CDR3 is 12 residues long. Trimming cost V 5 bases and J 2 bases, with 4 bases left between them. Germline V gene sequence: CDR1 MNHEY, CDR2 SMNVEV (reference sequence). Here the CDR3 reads CASSPRNQPQHF. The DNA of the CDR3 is TGTGCCAGCAGTCCTCGCAATCAGCCCCAGCATTTT.

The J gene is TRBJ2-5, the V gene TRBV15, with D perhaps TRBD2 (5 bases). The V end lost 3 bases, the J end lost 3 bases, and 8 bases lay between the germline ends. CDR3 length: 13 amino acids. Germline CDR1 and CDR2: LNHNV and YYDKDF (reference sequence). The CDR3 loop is CATSREDKETQYF. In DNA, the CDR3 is TGTGCCACCAGCAGGGAGGATAAAGAGACCCAGTACTTC.

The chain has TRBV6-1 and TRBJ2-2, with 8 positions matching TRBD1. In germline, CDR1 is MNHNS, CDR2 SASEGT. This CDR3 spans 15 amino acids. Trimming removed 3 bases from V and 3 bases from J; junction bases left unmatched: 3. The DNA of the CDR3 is TGTGCCAGCAGTGAGGCAGGGGGCGACACCGGGGAGCTGTTTTTT. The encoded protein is CASSEAGGDTGELFF.

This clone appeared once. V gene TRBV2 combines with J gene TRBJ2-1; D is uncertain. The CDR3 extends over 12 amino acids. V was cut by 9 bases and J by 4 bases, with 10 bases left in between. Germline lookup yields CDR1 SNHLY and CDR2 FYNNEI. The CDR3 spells CASGANYNEQFF. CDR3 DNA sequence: TGTGCCAGTGGAGCAAATTACAATGAGCAGTTCTTC.

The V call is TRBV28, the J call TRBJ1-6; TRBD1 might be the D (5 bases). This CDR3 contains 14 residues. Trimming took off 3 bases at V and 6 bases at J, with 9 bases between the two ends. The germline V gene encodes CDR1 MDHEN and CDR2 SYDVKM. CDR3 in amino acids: CASSFPGFNSPLHF. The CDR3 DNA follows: TGTGCCAGCAGTTTCCCAGGGTTTAATTCACCCCTCCACTTT.

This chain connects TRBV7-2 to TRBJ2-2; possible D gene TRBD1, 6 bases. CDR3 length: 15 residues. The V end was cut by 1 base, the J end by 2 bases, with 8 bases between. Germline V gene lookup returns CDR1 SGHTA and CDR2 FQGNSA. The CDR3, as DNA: TGTGCCAGCAGCTTAGAGGGGGTTAACACCGGGGAGCTGTTTTTT. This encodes CASSLEGVNTGELFF.

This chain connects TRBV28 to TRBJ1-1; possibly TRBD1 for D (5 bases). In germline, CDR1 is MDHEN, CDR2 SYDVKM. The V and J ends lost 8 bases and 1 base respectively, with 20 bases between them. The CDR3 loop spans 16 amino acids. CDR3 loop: CASGNTAGRSNTEAFF. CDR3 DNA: TGTGCCAGCGGAAACACGGCGGGGCGGTCGAACACTGAAGCTTTCTTT.

As DNA, the CDR3 is TGCGCCAGCAGCCGAATTGTATCTGGGACAGCTGGAAACACCATATATTTT. It specifies CASSRIVSGTAGNTIYF. This sequence joins TRBV4-1 and TRBJ1-3; 7 nucleotides match TRBD1. Germline V lookup: CDR1 MGHRA, CDR2 YSYEKL. The CDR3 contains 17 residues. With 4 bases clipped from V and 2 bases from J, the junction kept 11 bases outside the gene matches.

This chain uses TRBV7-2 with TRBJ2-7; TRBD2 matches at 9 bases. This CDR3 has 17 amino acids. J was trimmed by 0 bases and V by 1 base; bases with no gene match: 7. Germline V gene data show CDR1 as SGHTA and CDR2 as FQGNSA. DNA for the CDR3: TGTGCCAGCAGCTTAGTCCCAGCGGGAGGCCTCTCCTACGAGCAGTACTTC. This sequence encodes CASSLVPAGGLSYEQYF.

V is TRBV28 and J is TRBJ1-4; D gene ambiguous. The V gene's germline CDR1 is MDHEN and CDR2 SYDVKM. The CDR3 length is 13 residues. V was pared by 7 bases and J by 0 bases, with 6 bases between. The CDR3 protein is CASNKATNEKLFF. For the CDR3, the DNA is TGTGCCAGCAACAAAGCAACTAATGAAAAACTGTTTTTT. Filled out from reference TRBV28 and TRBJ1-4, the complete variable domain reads DVKVTQSSRYLVKRTGEKVFLECVQDMDHENMFWYRQDPGLGLRLIYFSYDVKMKEKGDIPEGYSVSREKKERFSLILESASTNQTSMYLCASNKATNEKLFFGSGTQLSVL.

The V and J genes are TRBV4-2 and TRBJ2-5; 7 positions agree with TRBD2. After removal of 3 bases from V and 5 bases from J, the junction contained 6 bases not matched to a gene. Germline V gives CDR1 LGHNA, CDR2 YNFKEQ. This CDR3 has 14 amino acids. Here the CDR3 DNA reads TGTGCCAGCAGCCAGGCCCTAGCGGTGGAGACCCAGTACTTC. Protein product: CASSQALAVETQYF.

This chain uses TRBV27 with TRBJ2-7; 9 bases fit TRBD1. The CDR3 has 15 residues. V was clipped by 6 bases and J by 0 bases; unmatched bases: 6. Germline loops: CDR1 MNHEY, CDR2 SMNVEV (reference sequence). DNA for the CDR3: TGTGCCAGCAGCCCGACAGGGGGGAGCTCCTACGAGCAGTACTTC. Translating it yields CASSPTGGSSYEQYF.

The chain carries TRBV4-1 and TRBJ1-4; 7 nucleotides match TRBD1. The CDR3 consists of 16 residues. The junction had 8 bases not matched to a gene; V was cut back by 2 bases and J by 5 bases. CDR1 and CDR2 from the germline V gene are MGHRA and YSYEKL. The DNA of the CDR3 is TGCGCCAGCAGCCAAAGGGGGACAGATAACAATGAAAAACTGTTTTTT. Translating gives CASSQRGTDNNEKLFF.

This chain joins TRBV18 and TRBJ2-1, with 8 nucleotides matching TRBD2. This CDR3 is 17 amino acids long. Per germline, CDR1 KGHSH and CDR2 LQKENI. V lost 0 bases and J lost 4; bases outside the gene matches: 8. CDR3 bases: TGTGCCAGCTCACCACCGGGCCTCAGCGGGAGTTACAATGAGCAGTTCTTC. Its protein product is CASSPPGLSGSYNEQFF. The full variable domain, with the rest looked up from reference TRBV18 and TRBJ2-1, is NAGVMQNPRHLVRRRGQEARLRCSPMKGHSHVYWYRQLPEEGLKFMVYLQKENIIDESGMPKERFSAEFPKEGPSILRIQQVVRGDSAAYFCASSPPGLSGSYNEQFFGPGTRLTVL.

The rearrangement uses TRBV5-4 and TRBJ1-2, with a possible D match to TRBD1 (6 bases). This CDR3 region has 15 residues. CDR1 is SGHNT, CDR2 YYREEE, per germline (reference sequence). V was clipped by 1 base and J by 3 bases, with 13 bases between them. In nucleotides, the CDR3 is TGTGCCAGCAGCTTGAAACAGGGAGATGACTATGGCTACACCTTC. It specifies CASSLKQGDDYGYTF.

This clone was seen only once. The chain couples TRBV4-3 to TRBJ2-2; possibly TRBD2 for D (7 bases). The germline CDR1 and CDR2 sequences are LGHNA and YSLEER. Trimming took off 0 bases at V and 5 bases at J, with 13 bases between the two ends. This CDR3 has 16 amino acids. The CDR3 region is CASSQDRGAGTGELFF. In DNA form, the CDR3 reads TGCGCCAGCAGCCAAGATCGGGGGGCAGGAACCGGGGAGCTGTTTTTT.

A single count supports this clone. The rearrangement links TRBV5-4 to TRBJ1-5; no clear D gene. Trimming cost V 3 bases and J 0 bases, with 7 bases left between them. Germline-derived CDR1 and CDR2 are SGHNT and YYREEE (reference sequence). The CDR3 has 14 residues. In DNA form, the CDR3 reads TGTGCCAGCAGCTGGGAGAATAGCAATCAGCCCCAGCATTTT. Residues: CASSWENSNQPQHF.

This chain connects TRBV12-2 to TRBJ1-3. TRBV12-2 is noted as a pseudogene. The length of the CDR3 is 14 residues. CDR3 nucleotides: TGTGCAAGTCCTTATATTAATTCTGGAAACACCATATATTTT. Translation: CASPYINSGNTIYF.

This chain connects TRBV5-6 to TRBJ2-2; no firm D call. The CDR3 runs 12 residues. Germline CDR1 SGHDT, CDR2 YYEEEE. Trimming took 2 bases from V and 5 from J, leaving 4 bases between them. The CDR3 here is CASSFLTGELFF. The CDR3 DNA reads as TGTGCCAGCAGCTTCCTGACCGGGGAGCTGTTTTTT.

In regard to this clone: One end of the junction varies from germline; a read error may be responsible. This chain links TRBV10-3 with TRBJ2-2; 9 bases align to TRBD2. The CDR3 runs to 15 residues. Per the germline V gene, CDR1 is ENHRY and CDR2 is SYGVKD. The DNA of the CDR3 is TGTGCCATCAGGGGCCTAGCGGGGAACCCCGGGGAGCTGTTTTTT. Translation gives CAIRGLAGNPGELFF.

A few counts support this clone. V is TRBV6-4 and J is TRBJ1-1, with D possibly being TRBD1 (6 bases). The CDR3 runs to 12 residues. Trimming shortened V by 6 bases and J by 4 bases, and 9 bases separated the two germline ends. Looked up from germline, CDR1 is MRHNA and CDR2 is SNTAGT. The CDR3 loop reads CASRPQGTEAFF. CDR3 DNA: TGTGCCAGCAGACCACAGGGCACTGAAGCTTTCTTT.

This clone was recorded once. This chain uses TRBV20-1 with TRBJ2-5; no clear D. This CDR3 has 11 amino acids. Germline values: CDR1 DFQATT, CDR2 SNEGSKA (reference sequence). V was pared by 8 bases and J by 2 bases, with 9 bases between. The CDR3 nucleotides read TGCAGTTTTGCCAGGCAAGAGACCCAGTACTTC. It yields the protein CSFARQETQYF.

The CDR3 DNA reads TGTGCCAGCCTATCGACAGCCAGGACTAACTATGGCTACACCTTC. It is translated as CASLSTARTNYGYTF. This rearrangement joins TRBV27 to TRBJ1-2; D may be TRBD1 (5 bases). The CDR3 is 15 residues long. The germline gives CDR1 MNHEY, CDR2 SMNVEV (reference sequence). The V end lost 8 bases, the J end lost 0 bases, and 16 bases lay between the germline ends.

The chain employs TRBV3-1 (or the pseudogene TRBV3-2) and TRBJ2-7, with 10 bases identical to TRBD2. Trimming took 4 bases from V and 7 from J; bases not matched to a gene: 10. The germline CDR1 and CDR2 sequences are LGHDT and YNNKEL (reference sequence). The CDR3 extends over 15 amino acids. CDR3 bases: TGTGCCAGCAGCCTCGATTTAGCGGGGGGCTGGGAGCAGTACTTC. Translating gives CASSLDLAGGWEQYF.

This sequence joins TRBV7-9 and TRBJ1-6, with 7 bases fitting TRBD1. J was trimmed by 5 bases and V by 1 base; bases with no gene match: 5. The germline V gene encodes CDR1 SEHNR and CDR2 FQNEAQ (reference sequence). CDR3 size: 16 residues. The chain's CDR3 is CASSLEGGTHNSPLHF. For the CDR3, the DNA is TGTGCCAGCAGCTTAGAAGGGGGCACGCATAATTCACCCCTCCACTTT. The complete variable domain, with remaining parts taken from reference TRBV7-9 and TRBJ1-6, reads DTGVSQNPRHKITKRGQNVTFRCDPISEHNRLYWYRQTLGQGPEFLTYFQNEAQLEKSRLLSDRFSAERPKGSFSTLEIQRTEQGDSAMYLCASSLEGGTHNSPLHFGNGTRLTVT.